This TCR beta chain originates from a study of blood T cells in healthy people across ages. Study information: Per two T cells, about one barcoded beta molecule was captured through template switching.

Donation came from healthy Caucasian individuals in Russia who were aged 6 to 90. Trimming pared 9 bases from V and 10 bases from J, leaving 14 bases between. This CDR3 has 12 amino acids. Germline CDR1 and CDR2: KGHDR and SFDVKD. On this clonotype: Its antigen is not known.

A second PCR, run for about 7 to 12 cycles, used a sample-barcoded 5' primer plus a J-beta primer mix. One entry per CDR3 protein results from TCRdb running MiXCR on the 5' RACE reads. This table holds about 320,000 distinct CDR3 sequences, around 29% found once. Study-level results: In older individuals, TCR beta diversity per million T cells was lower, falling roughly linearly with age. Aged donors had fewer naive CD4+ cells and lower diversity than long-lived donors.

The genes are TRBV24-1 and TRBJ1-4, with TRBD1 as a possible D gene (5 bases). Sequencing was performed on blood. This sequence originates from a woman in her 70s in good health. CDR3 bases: TGTGCCACCCGGGACCCGCTAGGAAAACTGTTTTTT. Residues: CATRDPLGKLFF.